These T cell receptor beta chains were read from a single sample in a study of cytomegalovirus exposure and HLA in healthy donors. Sequenced by immunoSEQ multiplex PCR; TCRdb stores in-frame clones only, minus some. The repertoire holds fewer than 150,000 clones, around 75% seen once, with roughly 3% in the top ten. The sample comprised PBMCs. The receptors originated from a man younger than 40 in good health and CMV-seronegative. CDR3s include the opening cysteine and the closing phenylalanine or tryptophan. D genes are given only for firm matches. Part of the rows lack a size; the others show once, few, many or a class for expanded clones.

-	-	TRBJ1-5	TRBV27	TGTGCCAGCAGTTCCCTAGTCGAGGCCGGACAGCCCCAGCATTTT	CASSSLVEAGQPQHF
few	-	TRBJ1-1	TRBV5-1	TGCGCCAGCAGCTTGGTCCCCGAGGGGGACACTGAAGCTTTCTTT	CASSLVPEGDTEAFF
-	TRBD1	TRBJ2-7	TRBV28	TGTGCCAGCAGTTCAGCCGGGACAGGGGATTTTAGTAGCTACGAGCAGTACTTC	CASSSAGTGDFSSYEQYF
-	TRBD2	TRBJ2-1	TRBV9	TGTGCCAGCACCCTTGGGACTAGGACCAACAATGAGCAGTTCTTC	CASTLGTRTNNEQFF
-	TRBD2	TRBJ2-7	TRBV5-1	TGCGCCAGCAGCCCGGGACTAGCGAAAACCTACGAGCAGTACTTC	CASSPGLAKTYEQYF
-	TRBD1	TRBJ1-2	TRBV28	TGTGCCAGCAGTTTCCCCGGGACAGCTAATGGGTTGGTGAGGTATGGCTACACCTTC	CASSFPGTANGLVRYGYTF
once	-	TRBJ1-1	TRBV7-6	TGTGCCAGCAGCTTAGCTGGTTTGGGGCTGGGTGAAGCTTTCTTT	CASSLAGLGLGEAFF
-	TRBD2	TRBJ2-3	TRBV2	TGTGCCAGCACCCGCCAGGCTAGCGGGGCCGCAGATACGCAGTATTTT	CASTRQASGAADTQYF
-	-	TRBJ1-4	TRBV18	TGTGCCAGCCTTGGACCAGGGGATAATGAAAAACTGTTTTTT	CASLGPGDNEKLFF
-	TRBD2	TRBJ2-7	TRBV30	TGTGCCTGGAGTACGGGGACTAGCGCAGGGGAGCAGTACTTC	CAWSTGTSAGEQYF
-	TRBD2	TRBJ2-1	TRBV28	TGTGCCAGCAGTTTCCCCGCCATCTCCGGGGGGGCGTATGATGAGCAGTTCTTC	CASSFPAISGGAYDEQFF
-	TRBD1	TRBJ2-2	TRBV10-3	TGTGCCATCAGGCCGGGACAGGGGTACGAAAGGGGCACCGGGGAGCTGTTTTTT	CAIRPGQGYERGTGELFF
few	-	TRBJ1-4	TRBV5-5	TGTGCCAGCAGCCCACAGGTGGGTGAAAAACTGTTTTTT	CASSPQVGEKLFF
-	TRBD2	TRBJ2-7	TRBV30	TGTGCCTGGAGTGGGGGACTAGCTACCGACGAGCAGTACTTC	CAWSGGLATDEQYF
-	-	TRBJ1-2	TRBV30	TGTGCCTGGAACGCCAGGGTCTATGGCTACACCTTC	CAWNARVYGYTF
-	-	TRBJ2-7	TRBV10-3	TGTGCCATCAGTGAAGGACAGACCTACGAGCAGTACTTC	CAISEGQTYEQYF
-	-	TRBJ2-3	TRBV5-1	TGCGCCAGCAGCTTGAACAGGATAACTAGCACAGATACGCAGTATTTT	CASSLNRITSTDTQYF
once	-	TRBJ1-6	TRBV5-6	TGTGCCAGCAGCTTGGAACAGGCCGTATATAATTCACCCCTCCACTTT	CASSLEQAVYNSPLHF
-	TRBD1	TRBJ2-7	TRBV28	TGTGCCAGCAGGACAGGGATCGACGAGCAGTACTTC	CASRTGIDEQYF
few	-	TRBJ1-6	TRBV7-2	TGTGCCAGCAGCTCGAACACTAATTCACCCCTCCACTTT	CASSSNTNSPLHF
-	TRBD2	TRBJ2-1	TRBV29-1	TGCAGCGTTGCGCGGGAGGCTTTGTACAATGAGCAGTTCTTC	CSVAREALYNEQFF
-	-	TRBJ1-4	TRBV6-5	TGTGCCAGCAGTGGATTGGGGGCGGGGGACGAAAAACTGTTTTTT	CASSGLGAGDEKLFF
-	-	TRBJ2-1	TRBV5-1	TGCGCCAGCAGCTCGGCGGTTGGCTCCTACAATGAGCAGTTCTTC	CASSSAVGSYNEQFF
-	-	TRBJ1-4	TRBV5-6	TGTGCCAGCAGCTTGTGGGCAGGGTACGAAAAACTGTTTTTT	CASSLWAGYEKLFF
-	-	TRBJ2-5	TRBV28	TGTGCCAGCAGTCTACTTGAGACCCAGTACTTC	CASSLLETQYF
-	-	TRBJ1-1	TRBV7-6	TGTGCCAGCAGCTTGGTCCCCAGGGCGGGAGGGATTGACACTGAAGCTTTCTTT	CASSLVPRAGGIDTEAFF
-	-	TRBJ1-5	TRBV15	TGTGCCACCAGCAGAGGGAGCAATACAGGAGATAGCAATCAGCCCCAGCATTTT	CATSRGSNTGDSNQPQHF
-	TRBD2	TRBJ2-7	TRBV28	TGTGCCAGCAGTGGGACTAGCGGGGGAGCCTACGAGCAGTACTTC	CASSGTSGGAYEQYF